The next 2 T cell receptor beta chains were all read from a single sample in a study of OX40 agonist ivuxolimab in advanced cancers. The protocol was immunoSEQ multiplex PCR, while the TCRdb copy is restricted to in-frame clones and leaves out a portion. The sample carries about 80,000 clones, around 90% recorded once. The starting material was CD4+ or CD8+ T cells sorted from blood, obtained in a trial of the OX40 agonist ivuxolimab. The receptors derive from an adult with an advanced solid tumor such as melanoma, head and neck, liver or kidney cancer.

The chain employs TRBV11-2 and TRBJ2-1, with 9 bases matching TRBD2. The V and J ends lost 3 bases and 0 bases, in that order; junction bases with no gene match: 9. This CDR3 region has 18 residues. Germline lookup yields CDR1 SGHAT and CDR2 FQNNGV. This CDR3 reads CASSFPPSGTSSYNEQFF. As DNA, the CDR3 is TGTGCCAGCAGCTTCCCCCCTAGCGGGACGAGCTCCTACAATGAGCAGTTCTTC.

V usage is TRBV4-1 and J usage is TRBJ2-7; 12 bases agree with TRBD2. Germline V gene lookup returns CDR1 MGHRA and CDR2 YSYEKL. The CDR3 runs 15 residues. J gave up 5 bases and V 2 bases, and 4 bases lay outside the gene matches. This chain's CDR3 is CASSQPTSGRNEQYF. CDR3 sequence (DNA): TGCGCCAGCAGCCAACCTACTAGCGGGAGGAACGAGCAGTACTTC.